Below, 3 T cell receptor beta chains from the same sample are listed, as sequenced in a study of T cells in Graves' hyperthyroidism and ophthalmopathy. Amplified TCR beta CDR3 regions came from RNA transcripts. The HTBI primer set was used in a first-round RT-PCR of the TCR CDR3. TCRdb re-derived calls from the multiplex PCR reads in MiXCR, one entry per CDR3 protein. The sample lists roughly 700,000 distinct CDR3 sequences, about 15% occurring once. Sequenced sample: blood. All receptors come from a young woman with Graves' hyperthyroidism.

The rearrangement uses TRBV28 and TRBJ1-5, with no clear D. V was pared by 1 base and J by 0 bases, with 10 bases between. Germline CDR1 reads MDHEN; CDR2 reads SYDVKM. This CDR3 has 16 residues. DNA of the CDR3: TGTGCCAGCAGTTTATATCCCAGATATAGCAATCAGCCCCAGCATTTT. Protein: CASSLYPRYSNQPQHF.

In this sample, this clonotype turned up a few times. This chain connects TRBV27 to TRBJ2-1, with 7 bases matching TRBD1. Germline V gene data show CDR1 as MNHEY and CDR2 as SMNVEV (reference sequence). The J segment lost 8 bases and the V segment lost 5 bases, leaving 9 bases of the junction unmatched. The CDR3 consists of 14 residues. The CDR3 DNA reads TGTGCCAGCAGTCTAGGGACAGTGGCCCATGAGCAGTTCTTC. As protein: CASSLGTVAHEQFF.

This clonotype has ten or more counts. This chain connects TRBV5-1 to TRBJ2-2; no clear D. The CDR3 length is 15 residues. Germline CDR1 reads SGHRS; CDR2 reads YFSETQ. The V and J ends lost 9 bases and 8 bases respectively, with 23 bases between them. CDR3 protein: CATTYLRHTGGELFF. For the CDR3, the DNA is TGCGCCACCACCTACCTCCGGCACACTGGTGGGGAGCTGTTTTTT.